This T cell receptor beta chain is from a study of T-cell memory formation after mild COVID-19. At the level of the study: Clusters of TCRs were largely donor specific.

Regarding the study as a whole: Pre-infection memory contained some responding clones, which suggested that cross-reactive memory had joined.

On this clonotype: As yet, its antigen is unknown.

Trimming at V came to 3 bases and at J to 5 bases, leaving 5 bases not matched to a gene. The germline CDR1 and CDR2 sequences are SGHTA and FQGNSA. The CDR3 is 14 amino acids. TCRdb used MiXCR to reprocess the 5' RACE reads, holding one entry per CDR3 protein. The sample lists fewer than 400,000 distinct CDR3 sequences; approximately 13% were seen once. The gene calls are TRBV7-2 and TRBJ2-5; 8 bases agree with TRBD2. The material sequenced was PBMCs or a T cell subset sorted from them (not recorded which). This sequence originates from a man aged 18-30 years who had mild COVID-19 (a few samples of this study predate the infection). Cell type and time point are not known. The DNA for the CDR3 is TGTGCCAGCAGCTTCAGCGGGGGTAGGGAGACCCAGTACTTC. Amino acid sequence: CASSFSGGRETQYF.